This T cell receptor (beta chain) is drawn from a study of blood T cell repertoires in COVID-19. Assay used: immunoSEQ multiplex PCR; TCRdb lists only in-frame clones, some missing. The sample lists 250,000 to 300,000 clones; 85% to 90% were seen once. This clone was recorded a few times. The CDR3 spans 15 residues. The junction had 15 bases not matched to a gene; V was cut back by 0 bases and J by 13 bases. Looked up from germline, CDR1 is MGHRA and CDR2 is YSYEKL. The origin of this receptor is a woman aged 45 to 65 with COVID-19, enrolled during active disease. The chain carries TRBV4-1 and TRBJ2-7, with 7 bases aligning to TRBD1. Sequenced: peripheral blood. CDR3 in DNA: TGCGCCAGCAGCCAAGACTCTGACACCGGGACAGTCATTTACTTC. It encodes CASSQDSDTGTVIYF.